These 5 T cell receptor beta chains were all obtained from the same sample, sequenced in a study of cytomegalovirus exposure and HLA in healthy donors. A multiplex PCR was run with 60 Vbeta primers and 13 Jbeta primers. Generated by immunoSEQ multiplex PCR, the TCRdb table keeps only in-frame clones and is missing some. The repertoire table contains 60,000 to 65,000 clones. The specimen sequenced was PBMCs. These TCRs come from a man aged 30 to 45 in good health and CMV-seropositive.

CDR3 bases: TGTGCCAGCAGCGTTGGGGAGGGGGGTTCTCACAATGAGCAGTTCTTC. This codes for CASSVGEGGSHNEQFF. This rearrangement joins TRBV9 to TRBJ2-1; possibly TRBD2 for D (7 bases). The V gene lost 2 bases and the J gene lost 5 bases, with 17 bases spanning the gap. Per the germline V gene, CDR1 is SGDLS and CDR2 is YYNGEE. This CDR3 comprises 16 residues.

The V call is TRBV30, the J call TRBJ2-5, with 7 positions matching TRBD1. This CDR3 has 12 residues. V lost 5 bases, J lost 2 bases, and 2 bases stayed unmatched. The germline V gene has CDR1 GTSNPN and CDR2 SVGIG (reference sequence). The CDR3 bases are TGTGCCTGGGCACAGGGGCAAGAGACCCAGTACTTC. This translates into CAWAQGQETQYF.

This chain links TRBV4-1 with TRBJ2-7; D is possibly TRBD1 (5 bases). The CDR3 sequence is 14 residues long. Germline loops: CDR1 MGHRA, CDR2 YSYEKL. V gave up 3 bases and J gave up 5 bases, with 14 bases separating them. The CDR3 DNA reads as TGCGCCAGCAGCCATTATTCAGGGATGGACGAGCAGTACTTC. It translates to CASSHYSGMDEQYF.

The chain links TRBV5-6 to TRBJ1-5, with 9 bases matching TRBD1. V lost 1 base to trimming and J lost 5 bases; unmatched junction nucleotides: 4. CDR1 is SGHDT, CDR2 YYEEEE, per germline. The CDR3 spans 15 residues. The CDR3 region is CASSLRDRAHQPQHF. Written as DNA, the CDR3 is TGTGCCAGCAGCTTGCGGGACAGGGCCCATCAGCCCCAGCATTTT.

The chain has TRBV27 and TRBJ1-3, with 9 bases lining up with TRBD1. The CDR3 is 15 amino acids. Trimming removed 5 bases from V and 4 bases from J; junction bases left unmatched: 6. Germline lookup yields CDR1 MNHEY and CDR2 SMNVEV (reference sequence). DNA of the CDR3: TGTGCCAGCAGTGGCAACAGGGGGCTCGGAAACACCATATATTTT. It specifies CASSGNRGLGNTIYF.